Each of the 15 T cell receptor beta chains below was sequenced from the same sample in a study of T cell responses to AZD1222 COVID-19 vaccine. Only in-frame clones appear in the TCRdb table, and some are missing; sequencing was by immunoSEQ multiplex PCR. This table holds some 130,000 clones, around nine tenths found once. The sample here was peripheral blood, taken on day 0 of AZD1222 vaccination. The receptors originated from an adult in good health.

The rearrangement uses TRBV6-5 and TRBJ1-5, with D tentatively TRBD1 (6 bases). Germline assignment: CDR1 MNHEY and CDR2 SVGAGI. The V gene lost 7 bases and the J gene lost 5 bases, with 18 bases spanning the gap. This CDR3 region has 15 residues. The CDR3 DNA follows: TGTGCCAGCATGCCCCACCAGGGGTTCGATCAGCCCCAGCATTTT. Amino acid sequence: CASMPHQGFDQPQHF.

The rearrangement uses TRBV7-9 and TRBJ2-7; D possibly corresponds to TRBD2 (5 bases). The V end was cut by 3 bases, the J end by 6 bases, with 15 bases between. Germline V gene lookup returns CDR1 SEHNR and CDR2 FQNEAQ (reference sequence). The CDR3 consists of 14 residues. CDR3 bases: TGTGCCAGCAGCTTCGGAGGTCGCTACGGCGAGCAGTACTTC. Encoded protein: CASSFGGRYGEQYF.

The chain has TRBV6-6 and TRBJ1-1, with D unresolved. CDR1 is MNHNY and CDR2 is SVGAGI in the germline V gene (reference sequence). CDR3 length equals 13 residues. Trimming removed 4 bases at V and 0 bases at J, with 6 bases between. CDR3 sequence (DNA): TGTGCCAGCAGTTTGTTATTGAACACTGAAGCTTTCTTT. Residues: CASSLLLNTEAFF.

A single count supports this clone. For the CDR3, the DNA is TGCGCCAGCAGCTTGGGTACCCAATCCTACGAGCAGTACTTC. Amino acids: CASSLGTQSYEQYF. The J gene is TRBJ2-7, the V gene TRBV5-1; D call uncertain. Trimming took 0 bases from V and 1 from J, leaving 8 bases between them. The CDR3 totals 14 residues. Looked up from germline, CDR1 is SGHRS and CDR2 is YFSETQ.

The chain combines TRBV7-2 with TRBJ1-2; D gene ambiguous. The germline V gene encodes CDR1 SGHTA and CDR2 FQGNSA. CDR3 length: 13 amino acids. The V end was cut by 5 bases, the J end by 3 bases, with 10 bases between. As DNA, the CDR3 is TGTGCCAGCAGCGGCCGGGCCGACTATGGCTACACCTTC. Translation gives CASSGRADYGYTF. Drawing the rest from reference TRBV7-2 and TRBJ1-2, the complete variable domain is GAGVSQSPSNKVTEKGKDVELRCDPISGHTALYWYRQSLGQGLEFLIYFQGNSAPDKSGLPSDRFSAERTGGSVSTLTIQRTQQEDSAVYLCASSGRADYGYTFGSGTRLTVV.

CDR3 nucleotide sequence: TGTGCCAGCAGCTTTATCGACCAGGTCGGGGAGCTGTTTTTT. Its translation: CASSFIDQVGELFF. V is TRBV11-2 and J is TRBJ2-2; D not certain. Germline V gene lookup returns CDR1 SGHAT and CDR2 FQNNGV. The CDR3 contains 14 residues. V gave up 3 bases and J gave up 7 bases, with 12 bases separating them.

This clone appeared a few times. This sequence joins TRBV18 and TRBJ1-2, with D possibly being TRBD1 (5 bases). V lost 1 base and J 8 bases, leaving 11 bases between the germline ends. The germline CDR1 and CDR2 sequences are KGHSH and LQKENI. The CDR3 is 13 amino acids. DNA for the CDR3: TGTGCCAGCTCACCACTGGCGGGGGAAGGCTACACCTTC. Translated: CASSPLAGEGYTF.

This chain joins TRBV4-1 and TRBJ2-7, with TRBD1 as a possible D gene (5 bases). Trimming pared 8 bases from V and 7 bases from J, leaving 21 bases between. The CDR3 covers 14 residues. The germline V gene encodes CDR1 MGHRA and CDR2 YSYEKL. CDR3 coding DNA: TGCGCCAGCTCGAAAGACAGAGCCCTACGAGAGCAGTACTTC. Translating it yields CASSKDRALREQYF.

The genes are TRBV6-2 or TRBV6-3 and TRBJ2-6; maybe TRBD2 (5 bases). Germline loops: CDR1 MNHEY, CDR2 SVGEGT. This CDR3 region has 17 residues. Trimming took 5 bases from V and 2 from J, leaving 16 bases between them. The CDR3 sequence is CASSLGGLSTGANVLTF. DNA of the CDR3: TGTGCCAGCAGTCTTGGCGGGCTTTCGACTGGGGCCAACGTCCTGACTTTC.

The table lists this clone with a count of one. The chain employs TRBV2 and TRBJ2-7; weak D call: TRBD1 (6 bases). There are 15 residues in the CDR3. V gave up 7 bases and J gave up 1 base, with 17 bases separating them. From germline, CDR1 is SNHLY and CDR2 FYNNEI. The CDR3 is CASTIPGHQSYEQYF. CDR3 DNA sequence: TGTGCCAGCACGATTCCGGGACACCAATCCTACGAGCAGTACTTC.

The rearrangement uses TRBV28 and TRBJ1-5, with D perhaps TRBD1 (5 bases). This CDR3 region has 16 residues. The V gene lost 4 bases and the J gene lost 4 bases, with 17 bases spanning the gap. Per germline, CDR1 MDHEN and CDR2 SYDVKM. CDR3 in DNA: TGTGCCAGCAGTTCCCCGGGGGAGGGACCAAATCAGCCCCAGCATTTT. This gives the protein CASSSPGEGPNQPQHF.

This sequence joins TRBV7-8 and TRBJ1-2, with a weak D call TRBD1 (6 bases). Germline loops: CDR1 SGHVS, CDR2 FQNEAQ. The CDR3 is made up of 14 amino acids. V dropped 1 base and J dropped 5 bases, with 11 bases sitting between them. The CDR3 nucleotides are TGTGCCAGCAGCTTAGTCCAGGGGATGTATGGCTACACCTTC. This translates into CASSLVQGMYGYTF. The full variable domain, with the rest looked up from reference TRBV7-8 and TRBJ1-2, is GAGVSQSPRYKVAKRGQDVALRCDPISGHVSLFWYQQALGQGPEFLTYFQNEAQLDKSGLPSDRFFAERPEGSVSTLKIQRTQQEDSAVYLCASSLVQGMYGYTFGSGTRLTVV.

The J gene is TRBJ1-2, the V gene TRBV7-9, with no clear D. Germline V gene lookup returns CDR1 SEHNR and CDR2 FQNEAQ (reference sequence). The V and J ends lost 5 bases and 4 bases respectively, with 17 bases between them. This CDR3 spans 15 amino acids. This CDR3 reads CASSAIEGASYGYTF. CDR3 coding DNA: TGTGCCAGCAGCGCAATCGAGGGCGCCAGCTATGGCTACACCTTC.

The chain couples TRBV6-5 to TRBJ2-7; 9 bases are a match to TRBD1. V lost 6 bases, J lost 7 bases, and 7 bases stayed unmatched. Germline lookup yields CDR1 MNHEY and CDR2 SVGAGI. The CDR3 spans 13 residues. The CDR3 DNA is TGTGCCAGCAGCAGGGACAGGGTGGGGGAGCAGTACTTC. This translates into CASSRDRVGEQYF.

This chain connects TRBV5-1 to TRBJ2-2; D tentatively fits TRBD1 or TRBD2 (5 bases each). The CDR3 sequence is 14 residues long. The V gene's germline CDR1 is SGHRS and CDR2 YFSETQ. Between the trimmed V and J ends, which lost 7 bases and 1 base, there was a span of 11 bases. The CDR3 protein is CASSGTVNTGELFF. The CDR3 region has the DNA TGCGCCAGCTCCGGGACGGTGAACACCGGGGAGCTGTTTTTT.